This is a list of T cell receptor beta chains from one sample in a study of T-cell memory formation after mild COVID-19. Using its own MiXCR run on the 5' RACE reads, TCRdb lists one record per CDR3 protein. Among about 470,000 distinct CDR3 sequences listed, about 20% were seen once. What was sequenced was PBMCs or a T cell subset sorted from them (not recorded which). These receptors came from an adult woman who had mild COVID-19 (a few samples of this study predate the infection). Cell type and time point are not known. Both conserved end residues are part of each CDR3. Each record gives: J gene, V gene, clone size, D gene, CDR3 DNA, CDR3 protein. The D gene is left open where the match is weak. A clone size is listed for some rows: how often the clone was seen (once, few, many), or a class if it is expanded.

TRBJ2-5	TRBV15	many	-	TGTGCCACCAGCAGACAAAATGGGGAAGAGACCCAGTACTTC	CATSRQNGEETQYF
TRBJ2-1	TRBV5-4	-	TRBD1	TGTGCCAGCAGCTATTCACAGGGGATGAGTGAGCAGTTCTTC	CASSYSQGMSEQFF
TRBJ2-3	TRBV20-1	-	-	TGCAGTGCTAGAGTCCCCGGGAGCCGACGAGATACGCAGTATTTT	CSARVPGSRRDTQYF
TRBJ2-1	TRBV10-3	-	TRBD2	TGTGCCATCAGCACTAGCGGGGGGGCTGAGCAGTTCTTC	CAISTSGGAEQFF
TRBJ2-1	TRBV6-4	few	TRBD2	TGTGCCAGCAGTGAAGCGGGGGGGTCCTACAATGAGCAGTTCTTC	CASSEAGGSYNEQFF
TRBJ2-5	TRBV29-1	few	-	TGCAGCGTTGAAGGGGCCCGACGAGGAGAGACCCAGTACTTC	CSVEGARRGETQYF
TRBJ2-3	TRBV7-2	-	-	TGTGCCAGCAGGATCATCGGAGGGGATACGCAGTATTTT	CASRIIGGDTQYF
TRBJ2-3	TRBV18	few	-	TGTGCCAGCTCACCAGGCGGAAGGTTCACAGATACGCAGTATTTT	CASSPGGRFTDTQYF
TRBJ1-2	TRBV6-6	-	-	TGTGCCAGCAGTTACTCGATGGGGAGGACGGGCAACTATGGCTACACCTTC	CASSYSMGRTGNYGYTF
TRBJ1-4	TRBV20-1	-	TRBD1	TGCAGTGCTAGAGATAGCAGGGGGGCTGAAAAACTGTTTTTT	CSARDSRGAEKLFF
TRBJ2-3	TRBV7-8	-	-	TGTGCCAGCAGCTTAAGGGGGGCAAAGGATACGCAGTATTTT	CASSLRGAKDTQYF
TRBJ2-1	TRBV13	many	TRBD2	TGTGCCAGCAGCTCTCAGCGGGAGTCCTACAATGAGCAGTTCTTC	CASSSQRESYNEQFF
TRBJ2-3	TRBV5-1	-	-	TGCGCCAGCAGCTTTGTCCCCACCAGACAGGGCACAGATACGCAGTATTTT	CASSFVPTRQGTDTQYF
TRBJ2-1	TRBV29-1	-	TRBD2	TGCAGCGTTACCGGGACTAGCGGGAAGAAGGGTCCCTACAATGAGCAGTTCTTC	CSVTGTSGKKGPYNEQFF
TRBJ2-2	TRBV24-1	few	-	TGTGCCACCAGTGATATGGGATTCGGGGAGCTGTTTTTT	CATSDMGFGELFF
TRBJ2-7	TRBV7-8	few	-	TGTGCCAGCAGCTTAGTGGGGTTGGGCTCCTACGAGCAGTACTTC	CASSLVGLGSYEQYF
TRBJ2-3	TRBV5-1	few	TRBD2	TGCGCCAGCAGCTTGGCGGCTAGCGGGGGAATAGGCACAGATACGCAGTATTTT	CASSLAASGGIGTDTQYF
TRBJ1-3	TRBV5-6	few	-	TGTGCCAGCAGCTTGGGTCGCCGGGGTCATGGAGACACCATATATTTT	CASSLGRRGHGDTIYF
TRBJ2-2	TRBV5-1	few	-	TGCGCCAGCAGCTTCGGGGACTCGAACACCGGGGAGCTGTTTTTT	CASSFGDSNTGELFF
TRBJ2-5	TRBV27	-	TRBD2	TGTGCCAGCAGTTTATCTCGGAGGACTAGCAGGGCTATGGCCCAGTACTTC	CASSLSRRTSRAMAQYF
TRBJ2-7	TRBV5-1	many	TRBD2	TGCGCCAGCAGCGGCGGGACTAGCGGATTCTACTACGAGCAGTACTTC	CASSGGTSGFYYEQYF
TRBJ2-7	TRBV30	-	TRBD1	TGTGCCTGGAGAGGTTTAAGGGGGCACCCCTACGAGCAGTACTTC	CAWRGLRGHPYEQYF
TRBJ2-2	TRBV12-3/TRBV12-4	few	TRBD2	TGTGCCAGCTGGGGGGGGACCGGGGAGCTGTTTTTT	CASWGGTGELFF
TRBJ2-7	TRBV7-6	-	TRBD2	TGTGCCAGCAGCCAGGGACTAGCGGGGGAGGTATCCTACGAGCAGTACTTC	CASSQGLAGEVSYEQYF
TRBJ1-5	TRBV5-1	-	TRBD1	TGCGCCAGCAGCTCCCGAACAGACAGACAGGGTAATCTTAAGCGGCAGCCCAAGCATTTT	CASSSRTDRQGNLKRQPKHF
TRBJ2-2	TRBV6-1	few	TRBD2	TGTGCCAGCAGTGAACTAGCGGGGAACACCGGGGAGCTGTTTTTT	CASSELAGNTGELFF
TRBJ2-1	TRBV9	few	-	TGTGCCAGCAGCACGAAGGACTACAATGAGCAGTTCTTC	CASSTKDYNEQFF
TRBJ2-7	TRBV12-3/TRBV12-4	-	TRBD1	TGTGCCAGCAGTTCGGGACAGGGGATCTTTGGAAGAGAGGTTACTTCGGGCTACGAGCAGTACTTC	CASSSGQGIFGREVTSGYEQYF
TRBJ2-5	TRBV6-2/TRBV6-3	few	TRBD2	TGTGCCAGCAGTTACCCGGGACTAGCGGGGGAACGAGAGACCCAGTACTTC	CASSYPGLAGERETQYF
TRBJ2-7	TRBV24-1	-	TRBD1	TGTGCCACCAGTGCCGACGACAGGGAACTCGACGAGCAGTACTTC	CATSADDRELDEQYF
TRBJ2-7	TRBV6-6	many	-	TGTGCCAGCAGTTATTCTGGGACCGAGCAGTACTTC	CASSYSGTEQYF